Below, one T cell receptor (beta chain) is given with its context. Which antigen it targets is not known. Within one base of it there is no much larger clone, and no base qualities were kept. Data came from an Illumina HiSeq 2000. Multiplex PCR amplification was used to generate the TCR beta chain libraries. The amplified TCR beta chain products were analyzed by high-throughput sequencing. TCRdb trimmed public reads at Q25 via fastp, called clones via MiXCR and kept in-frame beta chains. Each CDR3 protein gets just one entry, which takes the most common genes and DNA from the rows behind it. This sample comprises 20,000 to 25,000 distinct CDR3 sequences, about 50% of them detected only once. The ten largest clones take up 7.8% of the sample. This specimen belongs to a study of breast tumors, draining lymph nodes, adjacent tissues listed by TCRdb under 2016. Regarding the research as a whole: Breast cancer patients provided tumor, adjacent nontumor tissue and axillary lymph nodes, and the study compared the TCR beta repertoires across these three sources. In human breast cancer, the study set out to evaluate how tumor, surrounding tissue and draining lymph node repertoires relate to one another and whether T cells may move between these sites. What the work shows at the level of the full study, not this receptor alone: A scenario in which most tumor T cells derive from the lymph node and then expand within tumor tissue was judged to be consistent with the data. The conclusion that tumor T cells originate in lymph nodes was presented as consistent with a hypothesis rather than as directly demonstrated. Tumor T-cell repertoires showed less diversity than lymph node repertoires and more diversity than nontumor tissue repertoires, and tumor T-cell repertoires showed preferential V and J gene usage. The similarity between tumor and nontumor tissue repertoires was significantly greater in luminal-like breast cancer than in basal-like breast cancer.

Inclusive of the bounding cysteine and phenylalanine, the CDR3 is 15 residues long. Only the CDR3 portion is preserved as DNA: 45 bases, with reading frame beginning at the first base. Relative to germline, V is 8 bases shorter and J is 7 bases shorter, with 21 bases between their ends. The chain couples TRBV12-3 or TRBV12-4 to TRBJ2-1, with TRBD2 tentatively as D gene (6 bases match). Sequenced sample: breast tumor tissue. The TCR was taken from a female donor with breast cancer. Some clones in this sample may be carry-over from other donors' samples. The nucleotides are TGTGCCAGCGGGCCCAGGGCGGGACCTTTTAATGAGCAGTTCTTC. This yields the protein CASGPRAGPFNEQFF.